The subject of this entry is one TCR beta chain. This CDR3 has 12 amino acids. CDR1 is SGDLS, CDR2 YYNGEE, per germline. J gave up 13 bases and V 4 bases, and 8 bases lay outside the gene matches. Indicated time point: after trial treatment. The treatment: LDRT plus nivolumab, ipilimumab, low-dose cyclophosphamide and aspirin (RACIN trial). Primers targeting TRAV and TRBV primed first-strand cDNA, covering alpha and beta chains. Amplification of TCRs used a constant-region primer and V-primer adapter for 15 to 25 PCR cycles. TCRdb independently ran MiXCR on the reads; one entry per CDR3 protein. The table records roughly 95,000 distinct CDR3 sequences, about 20% of them present only once. The data originate from a study of low-dose radiotherapy and immunotherapy resistance in tumors. Study at large: Radiation delivery to Cohort 1 consisted of 0.5 Gy per fraction every 2 weeks, summing to 6.5 Gy.

The starting material was PBMCs, obtained after low-dose radiotherapy plus immunotherapy. The chain combines TRBV9 with TRBJ1-3; 7 bases are a match to TRBD1. This TCR derives from a female donor with ovarian cancer. DNA of the CDR3: TGTGCCAGCAGCACAACCGGACAGGAAATATATTTT. This gives the protein CASSTTGQEIYF. The full variable domain, its missing parts supplied by reference TRBV9 and TRBJ1-3, is DSGVTQTPKHLITATGQRVTLRCSPRSGDLSVYWYQQSLDQGLQFLIQYYNGEERAKGNILERFSAQQFPDLHSELNLSSLELGDSALYFCASSTTGQEIYFGEGSWLTVV.